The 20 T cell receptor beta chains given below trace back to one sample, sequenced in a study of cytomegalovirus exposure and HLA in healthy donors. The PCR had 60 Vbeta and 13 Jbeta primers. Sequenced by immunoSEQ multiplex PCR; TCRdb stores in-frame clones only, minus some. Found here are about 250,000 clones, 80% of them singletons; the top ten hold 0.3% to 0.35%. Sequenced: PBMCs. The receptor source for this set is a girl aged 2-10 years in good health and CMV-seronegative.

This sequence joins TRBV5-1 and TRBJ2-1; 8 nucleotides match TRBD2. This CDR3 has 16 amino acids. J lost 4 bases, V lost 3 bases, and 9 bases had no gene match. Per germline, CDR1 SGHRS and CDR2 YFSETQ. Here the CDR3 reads CASSYLRTSKYNEQFF. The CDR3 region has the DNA TGCGCCAGCAGCTACCTTAGGACTAGCAAGTACAATGAGCAGTTCTTC.

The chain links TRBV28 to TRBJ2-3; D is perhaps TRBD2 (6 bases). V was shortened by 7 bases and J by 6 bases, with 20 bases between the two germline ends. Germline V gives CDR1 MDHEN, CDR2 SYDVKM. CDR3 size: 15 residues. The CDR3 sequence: CASKRLVPSQDTQYF. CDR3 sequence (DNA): TGTGCCAGCAAGAGACTAGTCCCCTCCCAGGATACGCAGTATTTT. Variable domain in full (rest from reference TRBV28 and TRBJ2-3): DVKVTQSSRYLVKRTGEKVFLECVQDMDHENMFWYRQDPGLGLRLIYFSYDVKMKEKGDIPEGYSVSREKKERFSLILESASTNQTSMYLCASKRLVPSQDTQYFGPGTRLTVL.

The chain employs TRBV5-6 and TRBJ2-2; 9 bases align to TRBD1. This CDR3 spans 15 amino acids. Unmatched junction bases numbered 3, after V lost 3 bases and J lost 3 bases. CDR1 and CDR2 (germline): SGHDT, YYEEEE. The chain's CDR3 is CASSWGTGYTGELFF. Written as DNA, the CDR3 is TGTGCCAGCAGCTGGGGGACAGGGTACACCGGGGAGCTGTTTTTT.

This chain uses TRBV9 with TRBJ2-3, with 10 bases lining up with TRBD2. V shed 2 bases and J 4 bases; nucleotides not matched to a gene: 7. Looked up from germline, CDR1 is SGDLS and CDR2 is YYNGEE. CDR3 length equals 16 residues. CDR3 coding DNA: TGTGCCAGCAGCGTGGCTCTAGCGGGGGTGGCAGATACGCAGTATTTT. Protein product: CASSVALAGVADTQYF.

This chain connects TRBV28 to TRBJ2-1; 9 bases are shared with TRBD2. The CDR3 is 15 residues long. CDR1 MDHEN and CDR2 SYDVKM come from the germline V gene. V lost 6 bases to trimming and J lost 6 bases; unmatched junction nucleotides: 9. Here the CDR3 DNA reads TGTGCCAGCAGCCCGGGACTAGCAGGGAGCAATGAGCAGTTCTTC. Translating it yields CASSPGLAGSNEQFF. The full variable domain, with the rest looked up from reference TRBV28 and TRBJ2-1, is DVKVTQSSRYLVKRTGEKVFLECVQDMDHENMFWYRQDPGLGLRLIYFSYDVKMKEKGDIPEGYSVSREKKERFSLILESASTNQTSMYLCASSPGLAGSNEQFFGPGTRLTVL.

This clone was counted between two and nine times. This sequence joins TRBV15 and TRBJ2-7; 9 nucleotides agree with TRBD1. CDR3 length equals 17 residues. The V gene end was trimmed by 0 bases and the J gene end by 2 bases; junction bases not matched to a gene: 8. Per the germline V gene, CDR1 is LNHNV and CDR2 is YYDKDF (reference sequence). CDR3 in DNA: TGTGCCACCAGCAGAGATCCGGCGGACAGGGGTCCCTACGAGCAGTACTTC. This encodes CATSRDPADRGPYEQYF.

CDR3 protein: CASSLQGRVYEQYF. Here the CDR3 DNA reads TGTGCCAGCAGCTTGCAGGGGCGCGTTTACGAGCAGTACTTC. The J gene is TRBJ2-7, the V gene TRBV5-8, with D tentatively TRBD1 (6 bases). Trimming took 1 base from V and 4 from J, leaving 12 bases between them. Looked up from germline, CDR1 is SGHTS and CDR2 is YDEGEE. The CDR3 extends over 14 amino acids.

The CDR3 here is CAWSVSSLPYNEQFF. The CDR3 coding sequence is TGTGCCTGGAGTGTATCTAGCCTCCCCTACAATGAGCAGTTCTTC. The chain combines TRBV30 with TRBJ2-1; D perhaps matches TRBD2 (5 bases). V lost 0 bases and J lost 2, with 11 bases in between. Germline CDR1 reads GTSNPN; CDR2 reads SVGIG (reference sequence). CDR3 length: 15 residues.

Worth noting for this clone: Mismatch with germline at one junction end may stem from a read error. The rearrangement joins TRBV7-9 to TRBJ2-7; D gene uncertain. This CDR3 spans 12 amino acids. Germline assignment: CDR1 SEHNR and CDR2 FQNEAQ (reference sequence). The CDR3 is CSSSLPPYEQYF. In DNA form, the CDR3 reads TGTTCCAGCAGCCTCCCCCCTTACGAGCAGTACTTC. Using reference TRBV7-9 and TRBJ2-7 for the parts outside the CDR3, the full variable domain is DTGVSQNPRHKITKRGQNVTFRCDPISEHNRLYWYRQTLGQGPEFLTYFQNEAQLEKSRLLSDRFSAERPKGSFSTLEIQRTEQGDSAMYLCSSSLPPYEQYFGPGTRLTVT.

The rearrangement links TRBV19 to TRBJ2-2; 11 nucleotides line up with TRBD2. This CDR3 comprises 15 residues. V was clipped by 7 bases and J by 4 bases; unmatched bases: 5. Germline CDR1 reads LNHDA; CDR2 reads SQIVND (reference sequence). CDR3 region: CASMRGTSGTGELFF. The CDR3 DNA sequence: TGTGCCAGTATGCGCGGGACTAGCGGCACCGGGGAGCTGTTTTTT.

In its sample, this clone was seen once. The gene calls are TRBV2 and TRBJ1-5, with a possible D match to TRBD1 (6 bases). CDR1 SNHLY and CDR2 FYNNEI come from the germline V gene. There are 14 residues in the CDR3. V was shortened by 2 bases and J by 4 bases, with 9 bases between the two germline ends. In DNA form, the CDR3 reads TGTGCCAGCAGTGAACAGGGGATGAATCAGCCCCAGCATTTT. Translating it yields CASSEQGMNQPQHF.

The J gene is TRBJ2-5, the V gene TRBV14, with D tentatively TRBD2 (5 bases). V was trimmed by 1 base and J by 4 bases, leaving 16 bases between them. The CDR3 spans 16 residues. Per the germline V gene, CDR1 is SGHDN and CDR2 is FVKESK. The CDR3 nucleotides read TGTGCCAGCAGCCAAGGATTGTGGTATGAGGGAGAGACCCAGTACTTC. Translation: CASSQGLWYEGETQYF.

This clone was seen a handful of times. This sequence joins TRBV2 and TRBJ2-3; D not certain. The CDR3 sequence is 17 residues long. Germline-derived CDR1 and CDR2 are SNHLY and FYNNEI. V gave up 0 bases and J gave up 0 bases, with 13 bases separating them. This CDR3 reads CASSEAVGSISTDTQYF. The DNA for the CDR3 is TGTGCCAGCAGTGAAGCGGTGGGCAGCATAAGCACAGATACGCAGTATTTT.

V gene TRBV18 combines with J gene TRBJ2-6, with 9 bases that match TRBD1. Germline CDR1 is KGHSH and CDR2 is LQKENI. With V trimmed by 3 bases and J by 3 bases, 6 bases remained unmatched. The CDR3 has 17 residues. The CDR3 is CASSPRDRVSGANVLTF. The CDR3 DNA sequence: TGTGCCAGCTCACCTCGGGACAGGGTGAGTGGGGCCAACGTCCTGACTTTC.

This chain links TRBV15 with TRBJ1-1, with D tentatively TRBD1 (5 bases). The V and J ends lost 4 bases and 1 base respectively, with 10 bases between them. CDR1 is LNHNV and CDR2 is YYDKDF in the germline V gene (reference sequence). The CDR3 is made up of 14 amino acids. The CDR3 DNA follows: TGTGCCACCAGCAATGGCAGGGAGAACACTGAAGCTTTCTTT. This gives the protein CATSNGRENTEAFF.

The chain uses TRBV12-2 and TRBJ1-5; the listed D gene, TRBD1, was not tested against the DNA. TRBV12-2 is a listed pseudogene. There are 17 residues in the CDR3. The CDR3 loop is CASRRQQDRGSNQPQHF. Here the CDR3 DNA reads TGTGCAAGTCGCCGCCAACAGGACAGGGGGTCTAATCAGCCCCAGCATTTT.

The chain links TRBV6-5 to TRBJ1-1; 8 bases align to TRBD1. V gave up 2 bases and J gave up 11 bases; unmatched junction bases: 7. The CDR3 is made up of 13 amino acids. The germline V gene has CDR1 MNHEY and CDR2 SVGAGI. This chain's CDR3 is CASSYRQGAEAFF. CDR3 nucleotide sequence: TGTGCCAGCAGTTACCGTCAGGGGGCAGAGGCTTTCTTT.

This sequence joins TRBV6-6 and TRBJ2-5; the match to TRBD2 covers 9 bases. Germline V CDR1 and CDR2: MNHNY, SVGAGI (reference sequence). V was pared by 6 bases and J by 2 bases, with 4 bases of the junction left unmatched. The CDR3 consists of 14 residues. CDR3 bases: TGTGCCAGCAGCTTGGGACTAGCACAAGAGACCCAGTACTTC. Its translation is CASSLGLAQETQYF.

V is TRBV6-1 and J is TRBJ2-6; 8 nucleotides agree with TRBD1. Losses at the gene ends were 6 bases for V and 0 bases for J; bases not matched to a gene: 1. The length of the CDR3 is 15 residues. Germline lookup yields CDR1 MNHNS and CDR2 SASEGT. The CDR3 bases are TGTGCCAGCAGAACAGGGGGCTCTGGGGCCAACGTCCTGACTTTC. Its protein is CASRTGGSGANVLTF.

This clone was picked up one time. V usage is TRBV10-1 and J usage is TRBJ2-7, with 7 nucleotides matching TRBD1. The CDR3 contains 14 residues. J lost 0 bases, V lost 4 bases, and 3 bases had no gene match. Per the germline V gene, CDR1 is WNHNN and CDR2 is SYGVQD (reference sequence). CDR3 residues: CASSAGGTSYEQYF. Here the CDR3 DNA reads TGCGCCAGCAGTGCAGGGGGAACCTCCTACGAGCAGTACTTC.